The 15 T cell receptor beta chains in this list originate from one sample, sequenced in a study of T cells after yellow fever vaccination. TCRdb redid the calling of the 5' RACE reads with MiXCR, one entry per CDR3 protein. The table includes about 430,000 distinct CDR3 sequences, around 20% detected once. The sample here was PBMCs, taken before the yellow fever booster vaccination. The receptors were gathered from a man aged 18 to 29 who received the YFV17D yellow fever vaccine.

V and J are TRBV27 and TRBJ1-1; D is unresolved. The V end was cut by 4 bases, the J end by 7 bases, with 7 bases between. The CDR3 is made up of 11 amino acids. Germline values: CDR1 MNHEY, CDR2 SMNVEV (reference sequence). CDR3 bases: TGTGCCAGCAGTTCGGACCGTGAAGCTTTCTTT. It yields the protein CASSSDREAFF.

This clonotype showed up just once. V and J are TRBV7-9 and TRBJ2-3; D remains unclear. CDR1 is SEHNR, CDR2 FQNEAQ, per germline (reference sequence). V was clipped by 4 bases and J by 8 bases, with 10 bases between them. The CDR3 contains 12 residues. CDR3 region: CASSSPKPTQYF. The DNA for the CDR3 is TGTGCCAGCAGCTCTCCCAAGCCTACGCAGTATTTT.

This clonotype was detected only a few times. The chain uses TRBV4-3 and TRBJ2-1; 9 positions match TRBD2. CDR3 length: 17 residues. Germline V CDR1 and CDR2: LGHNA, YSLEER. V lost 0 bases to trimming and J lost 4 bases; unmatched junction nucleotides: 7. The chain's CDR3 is CASSQDPSGGLYNEQFF. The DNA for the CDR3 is TGCGCCAGCAGCCAAGATCCGAGCGGGGGGCTATACAATGAGCAGTTCTTC.

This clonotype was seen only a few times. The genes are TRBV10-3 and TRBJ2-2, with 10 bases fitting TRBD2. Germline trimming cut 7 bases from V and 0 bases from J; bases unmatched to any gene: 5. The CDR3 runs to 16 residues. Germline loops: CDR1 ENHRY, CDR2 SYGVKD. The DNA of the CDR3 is TGTGCCATCATGTCTAGCGGGGGTCCGAACACCGGGGAGCTGTTTTTT. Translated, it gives CAIMSSGGPNTGELFF.

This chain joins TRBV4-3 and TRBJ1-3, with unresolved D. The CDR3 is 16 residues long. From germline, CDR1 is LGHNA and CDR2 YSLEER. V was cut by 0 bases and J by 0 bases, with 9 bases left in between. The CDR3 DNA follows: TGCGCCAGCAGCCAAGACAGGACGGTCTCTGGAAACACCATATATTTT. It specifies CASSQDRTVSGNTIYF.

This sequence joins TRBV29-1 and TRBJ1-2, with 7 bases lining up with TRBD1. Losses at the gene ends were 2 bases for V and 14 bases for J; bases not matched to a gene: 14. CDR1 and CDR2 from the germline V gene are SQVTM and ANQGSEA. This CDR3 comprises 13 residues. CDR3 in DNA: TGCAGCGTTGAAAGTATACAGGGGAAAAGCGAGACCTTC. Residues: CSVESIQGKSETF.

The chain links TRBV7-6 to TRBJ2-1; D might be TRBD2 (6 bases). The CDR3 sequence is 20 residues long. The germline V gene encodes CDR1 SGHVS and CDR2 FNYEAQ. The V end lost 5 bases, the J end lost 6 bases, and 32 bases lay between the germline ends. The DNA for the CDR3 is TGTGCCAGCAGCCGGACATCCGTACCAATTACCGAGGTAGCGGCCAATGAGCAGTTCTTC. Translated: CASSRTSVPITEVAANEQFF.

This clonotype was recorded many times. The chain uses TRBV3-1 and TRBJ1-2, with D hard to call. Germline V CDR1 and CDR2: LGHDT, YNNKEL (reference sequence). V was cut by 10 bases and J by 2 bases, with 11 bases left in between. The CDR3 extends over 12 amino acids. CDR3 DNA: TGTGCCACCAGTTTCGGGAACTATGGCTACACCTTC. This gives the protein CATSFGNYGYTF.

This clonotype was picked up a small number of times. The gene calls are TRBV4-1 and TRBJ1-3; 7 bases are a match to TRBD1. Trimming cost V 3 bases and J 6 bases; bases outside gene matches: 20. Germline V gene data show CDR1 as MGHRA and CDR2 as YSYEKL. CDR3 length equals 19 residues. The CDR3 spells CASSQRRQGILWYENTIYF. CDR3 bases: TGCGCCAGCAGCCAGAGGAGACAGGGAATCCTCTGGTATGAAAACACCATATATTTT.

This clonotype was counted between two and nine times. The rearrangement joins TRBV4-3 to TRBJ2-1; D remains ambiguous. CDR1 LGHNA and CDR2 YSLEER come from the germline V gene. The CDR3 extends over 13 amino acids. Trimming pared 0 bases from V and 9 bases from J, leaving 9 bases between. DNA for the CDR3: TGCGCCAGCAGCCAAGAACTGACGGGTGAGCAGTTCTTC. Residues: CASSQELTGEQFF.

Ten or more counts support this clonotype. The CDR3, as DNA: TGTGCCAGCAGTTTATCAGGGACAGGGATTCAGCCCCAGCATTTT. Translating gives CASSLSGTGIQPQHF. The genes are TRBV27 and TRBJ1-5, with 9 bases aligning to TRBD1. The CDR3 contains 15 residues. Germline CDR1 is MNHEY and CDR2 is SMNVEV (reference sequence). V was clipped by 0 bases and J by 6 bases; unmatched bases: 3.

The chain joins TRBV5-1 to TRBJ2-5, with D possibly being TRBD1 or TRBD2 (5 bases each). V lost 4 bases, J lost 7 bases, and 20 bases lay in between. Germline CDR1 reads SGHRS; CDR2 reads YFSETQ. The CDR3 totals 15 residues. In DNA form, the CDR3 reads TGCGCCAGCAGCGCCTCCGGGACGGGCCAGGGGACCCAGTACTTC. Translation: CASSASGTGQGTQYF.

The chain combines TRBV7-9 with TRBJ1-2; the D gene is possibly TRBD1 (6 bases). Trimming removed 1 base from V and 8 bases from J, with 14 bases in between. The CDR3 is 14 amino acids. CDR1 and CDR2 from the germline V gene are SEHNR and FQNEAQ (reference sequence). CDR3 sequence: CASSLVPGAWGYTF. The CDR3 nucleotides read TGTGCCAGCAGCTTAGTTCCGGGGGCTTGGGGCTACACCTTC.

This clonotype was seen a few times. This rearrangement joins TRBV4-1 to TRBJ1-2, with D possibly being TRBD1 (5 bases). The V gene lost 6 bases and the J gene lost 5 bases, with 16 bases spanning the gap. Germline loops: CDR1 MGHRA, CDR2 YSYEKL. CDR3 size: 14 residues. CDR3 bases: TGCGCCAGCAGAACCATGCAGGGCGTATATGGCTACACCTTC. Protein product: CASRTMQGVYGYTF.

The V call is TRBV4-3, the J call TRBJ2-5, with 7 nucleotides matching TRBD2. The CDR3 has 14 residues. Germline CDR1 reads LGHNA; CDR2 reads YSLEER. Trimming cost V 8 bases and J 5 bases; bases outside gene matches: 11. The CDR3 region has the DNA TGCGCCAGCGGTTACCGGGGGGAAGGGGAGACCCAGTACTTC. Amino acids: CASGYRGEGETQYF.